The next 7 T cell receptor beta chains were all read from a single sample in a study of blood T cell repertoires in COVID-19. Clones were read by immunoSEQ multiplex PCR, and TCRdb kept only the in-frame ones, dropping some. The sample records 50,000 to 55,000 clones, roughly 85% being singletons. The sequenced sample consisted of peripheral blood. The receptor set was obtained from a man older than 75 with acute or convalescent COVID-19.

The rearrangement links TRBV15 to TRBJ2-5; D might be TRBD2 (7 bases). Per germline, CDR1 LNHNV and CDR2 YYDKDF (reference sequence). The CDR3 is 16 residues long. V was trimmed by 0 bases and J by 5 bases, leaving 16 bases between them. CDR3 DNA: TGTGCCACCAGCAGAGATCGTGGGGGGGCAAGTGAGACCCAGTACTTC. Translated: CATSRDRGGASETQYF.

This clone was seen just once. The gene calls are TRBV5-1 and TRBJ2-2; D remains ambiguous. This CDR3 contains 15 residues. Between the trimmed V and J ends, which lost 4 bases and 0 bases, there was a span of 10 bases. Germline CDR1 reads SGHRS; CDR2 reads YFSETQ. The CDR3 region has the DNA TGCGCCAGCAGCCGTGACACGACGAACACCGGGGAGCTGTTTTTT. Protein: CASSRDTTNTGELFF.

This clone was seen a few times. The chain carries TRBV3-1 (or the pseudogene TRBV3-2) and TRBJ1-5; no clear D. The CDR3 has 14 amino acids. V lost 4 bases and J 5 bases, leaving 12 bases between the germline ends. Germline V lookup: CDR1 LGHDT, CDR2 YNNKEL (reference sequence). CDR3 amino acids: CASSLTAGDQPQHF. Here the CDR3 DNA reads TGTGCCAGCAGCCTAACAGCGGGAGATCAGCCCCAGCATTTT.

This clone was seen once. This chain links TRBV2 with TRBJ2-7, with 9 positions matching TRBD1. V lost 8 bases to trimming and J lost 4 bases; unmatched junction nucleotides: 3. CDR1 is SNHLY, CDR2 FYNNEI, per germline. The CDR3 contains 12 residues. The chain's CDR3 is CASWDRAYEQYF. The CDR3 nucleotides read TGTGCCAGCTGGGACAGGGCGTACGAGCAGTACTTC. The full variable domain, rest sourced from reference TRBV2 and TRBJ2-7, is EPEVTQTPSHQVTQMGQEVILRCVPISNHLYFYWYRQILGQKVEFLVSFYNNEISEKSEIFDDQFSVERPDGSNFTLKIRSTKLEDSAMYFCASWDRAYEQYFGPGTRLTVT.

CDR3 region: CASSQDRGKTEAFF. The DNA of the CDR3 is TGTGCCAGCAGCCAAGACAGGGGGAAGACTGAAGCTTTCTTT. The V and J genes are TRBV4-2 and TRBJ1-1; 7 bases match TRBD1. CDR1 LGHNA and CDR2 YNFKEQ come from the germline V gene. The CDR3 extends over 14 amino acids. The ends lost 0 bases at V and 5 bases at J; junction bases unmatched: 3.

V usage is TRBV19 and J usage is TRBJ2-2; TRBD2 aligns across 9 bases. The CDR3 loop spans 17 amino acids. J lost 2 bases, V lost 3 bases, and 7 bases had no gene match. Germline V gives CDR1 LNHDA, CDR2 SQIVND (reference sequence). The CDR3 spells CASSILRGRGNTGELFF. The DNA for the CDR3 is TGTGCCAGTAGTATCTTGCGCGGGAGGGGAAACACCGGGGAGCTGTTTTTT.

This chain's CDR3 is CASSRQDQETQYF. The CDR3 nucleotides are TGTGCCAGCAGCAGACAAGACCAAGAGACCCAGTACTTC. The chain recombines TRBV11-2 with TRBJ2-5; D is undetermined. CDR1 is SGHAT, CDR2 FQNNGV, per germline. V dropped 5 bases and J dropped 0 bases, with 7 bases sitting between them. The CDR3 covers 13 residues.